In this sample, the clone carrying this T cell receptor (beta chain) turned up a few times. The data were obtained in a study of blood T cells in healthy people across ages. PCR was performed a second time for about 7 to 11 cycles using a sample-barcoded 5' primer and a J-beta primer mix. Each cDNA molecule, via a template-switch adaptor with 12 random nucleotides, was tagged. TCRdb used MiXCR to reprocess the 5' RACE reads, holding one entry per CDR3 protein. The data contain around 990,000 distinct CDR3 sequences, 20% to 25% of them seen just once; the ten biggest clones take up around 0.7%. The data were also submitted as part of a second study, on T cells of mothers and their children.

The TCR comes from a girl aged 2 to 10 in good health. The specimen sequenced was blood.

The CDR3 sequence is CASCQGPEKLFF. Here the CDR3 DNA reads TGTGCCAGCTGTCAGGGGCCGGAAAAACTGTTTTTT. The chain carries TRBV6-6 and TRBJ1-4; D is perhaps TRBD1 (6 bases). Trimming pared 8 bases from V and 8 bases from J, leaving 12 bases between. Germline loops: CDR1 MNHNY, CDR2 SVGAGI (reference sequence). The CDR3 is made up of 12 amino acids.